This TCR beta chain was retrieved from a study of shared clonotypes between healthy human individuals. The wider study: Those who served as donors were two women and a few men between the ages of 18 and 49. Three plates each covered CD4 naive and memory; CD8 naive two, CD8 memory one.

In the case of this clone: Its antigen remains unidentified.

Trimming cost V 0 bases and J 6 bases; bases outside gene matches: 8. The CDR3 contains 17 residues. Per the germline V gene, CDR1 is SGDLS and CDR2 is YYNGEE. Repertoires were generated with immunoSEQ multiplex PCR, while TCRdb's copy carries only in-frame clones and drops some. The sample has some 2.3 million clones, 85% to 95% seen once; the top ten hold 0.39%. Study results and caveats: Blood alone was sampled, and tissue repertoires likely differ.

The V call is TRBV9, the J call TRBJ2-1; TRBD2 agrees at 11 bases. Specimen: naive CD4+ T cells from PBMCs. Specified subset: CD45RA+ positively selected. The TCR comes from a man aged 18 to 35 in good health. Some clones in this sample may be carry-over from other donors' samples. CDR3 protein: CASSVGHSGRAANEQFF. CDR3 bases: TGTGCCAGCAGCGTAGGTCATAGCGGGAGGGCCGCCAATGAGCAGTTCTTC.